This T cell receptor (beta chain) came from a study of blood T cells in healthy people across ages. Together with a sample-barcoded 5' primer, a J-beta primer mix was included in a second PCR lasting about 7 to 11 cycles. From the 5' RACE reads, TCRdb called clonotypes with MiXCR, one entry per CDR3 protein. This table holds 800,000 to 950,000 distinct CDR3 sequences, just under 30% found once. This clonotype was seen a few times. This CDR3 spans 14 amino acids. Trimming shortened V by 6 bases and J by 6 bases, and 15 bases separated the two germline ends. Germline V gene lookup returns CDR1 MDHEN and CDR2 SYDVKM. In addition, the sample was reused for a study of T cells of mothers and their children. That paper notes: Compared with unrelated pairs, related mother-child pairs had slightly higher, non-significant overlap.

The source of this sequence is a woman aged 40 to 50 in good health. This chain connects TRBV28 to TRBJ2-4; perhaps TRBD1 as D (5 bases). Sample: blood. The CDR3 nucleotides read TGTGCCAGCAGGCCGACCGACAGCCTAAACATTCAGTACTTC. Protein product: CASRPTDSLNIQYF.